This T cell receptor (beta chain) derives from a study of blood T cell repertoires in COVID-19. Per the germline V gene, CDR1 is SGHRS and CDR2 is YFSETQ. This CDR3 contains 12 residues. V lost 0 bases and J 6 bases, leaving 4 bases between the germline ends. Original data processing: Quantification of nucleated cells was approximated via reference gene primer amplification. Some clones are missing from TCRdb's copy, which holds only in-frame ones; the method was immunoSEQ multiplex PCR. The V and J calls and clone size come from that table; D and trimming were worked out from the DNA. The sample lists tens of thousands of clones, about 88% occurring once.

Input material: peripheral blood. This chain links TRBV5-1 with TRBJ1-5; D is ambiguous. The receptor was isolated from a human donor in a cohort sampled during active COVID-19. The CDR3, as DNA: TGCGCCAGCAGCTTGGACGGTCAGCCCCAGCATTTT. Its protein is CASSLDGQPQHF.